The clone carrying this TCR beta chain was found a few times. What it recognizes is unknown. These data belong to a study of regulatory T cells in long-lasting Graves disease. CDR3 length: 12 residues. V gave up 5 bases and J gave up 3 bases, with 7 bases separating them. The germline gives CDR1 SEHNR, CDR2 FQNEAQ (reference sequence). The study, taken as a whole, reports: Persistent patients shared more public clonotypes (about 2,600) than new patients (roughly 1,000). The analysis examined peripheral blood only and excluded thyroid tissue. Favored usage of TRBV28, TRBJ1-2 and TRBJ2-5 was recorded in persistent disease.

According to the study, TCR beta libraries were built with iRepertoire HTBI primers and CDR3-region Arm-PCR. TCRdb passed the multiplex PCR reads through MiXCR, listing each CDR3 protein once. The sample holds about 430,000 distinct CDR3 sequences, about 15% seen once. Time point given: newly diagnosed GD, antithyroid drugs for less than 3 months. PBMC-derived RNA was used for the TCR library. A further study also used this sample, focusing on T cells in Graves' hyperthyroidism and ophthalmopathy.

The sequencing used peripheral blood mononuclear cells (PBMCs), collected at new diagnosis, from a patient treated with antithyroid drugs. The clonotype was recovered from a woman between 35 and 50 years old with Graves disease. The chain uses TRBV7-9 and TRBJ2-5; no clear D gene. The CDR3 protein is CASSVMEETQYF. The CDR3 bases are TGTGCCAGCAGCGTGATGGAAGAGACCCAGTACTTC.